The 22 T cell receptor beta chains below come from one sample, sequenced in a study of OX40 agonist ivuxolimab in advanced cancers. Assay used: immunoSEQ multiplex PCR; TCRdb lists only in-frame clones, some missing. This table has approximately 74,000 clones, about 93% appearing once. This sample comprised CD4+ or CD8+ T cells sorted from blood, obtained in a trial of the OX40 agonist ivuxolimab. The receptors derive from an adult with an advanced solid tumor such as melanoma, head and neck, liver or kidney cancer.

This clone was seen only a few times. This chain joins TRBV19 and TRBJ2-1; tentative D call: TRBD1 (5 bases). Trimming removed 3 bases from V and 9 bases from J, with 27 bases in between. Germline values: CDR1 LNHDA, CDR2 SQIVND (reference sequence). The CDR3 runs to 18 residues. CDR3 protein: CASSIYAASAGNLGEQFF. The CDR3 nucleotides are TGTGCCAGTAGTATTTACGCCGCTTCGGCAGGGAATTTAGGTGAGCAGTTCTTC.

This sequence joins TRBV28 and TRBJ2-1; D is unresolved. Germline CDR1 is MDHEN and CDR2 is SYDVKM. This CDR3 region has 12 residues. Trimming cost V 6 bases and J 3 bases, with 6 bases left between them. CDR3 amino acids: CASRPLYNEQFF. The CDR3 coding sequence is TGTGCCAGCAGACCCCTCTACAATGAGCAGTTCTTC.

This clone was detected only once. CDR3 nucleotide sequence: TGTGCCAGCAGCCGAGGACAGGGCTCCGAGCAGTACTTC. This translates into CASSRGQGSEQYF. This sequence joins TRBV7-2 and TRBJ2-7; 8 positions match TRBD1. The V gene end was trimmed by 5 bases and the J gene end by 6 bases; junction bases not matched to a gene: 6. The CDR3 runs to 13 residues. Germline CDR1 is SGHTA and CDR2 is FQGNSA.

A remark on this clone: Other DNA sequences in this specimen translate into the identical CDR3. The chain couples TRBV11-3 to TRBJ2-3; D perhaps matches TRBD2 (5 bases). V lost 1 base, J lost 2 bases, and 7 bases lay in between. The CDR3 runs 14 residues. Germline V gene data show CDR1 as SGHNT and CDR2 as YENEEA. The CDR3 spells CASSLGGLTDTQYF. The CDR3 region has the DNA TGTGCCAGCAGCTTAGGTGGACTCACAGATACGCAGTATTTT.

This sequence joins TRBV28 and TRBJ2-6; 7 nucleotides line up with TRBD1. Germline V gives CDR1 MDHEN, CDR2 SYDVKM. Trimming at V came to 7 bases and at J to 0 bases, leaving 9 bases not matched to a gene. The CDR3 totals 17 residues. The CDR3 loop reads CASTLGGGPSGANVLTF. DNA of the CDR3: TGTGCCAGCACCCTAGGGGGCGGTCCCTCTGGGGCCAACGTCCTGACTTTC.

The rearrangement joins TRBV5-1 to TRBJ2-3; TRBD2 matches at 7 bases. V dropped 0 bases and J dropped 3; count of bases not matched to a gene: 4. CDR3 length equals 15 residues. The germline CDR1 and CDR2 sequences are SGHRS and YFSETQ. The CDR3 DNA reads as TGCGCCAGCAGCTTGGTAGCAGCGGGAACAGATACGCAGTATTTT. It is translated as CASSLVAAGTDTQYF.

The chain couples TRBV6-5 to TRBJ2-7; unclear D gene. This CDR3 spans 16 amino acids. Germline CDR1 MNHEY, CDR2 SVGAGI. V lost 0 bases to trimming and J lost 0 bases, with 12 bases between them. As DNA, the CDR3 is TGTGCCAGCAGTTACTCTGGAACAGCCCCCTCCTACGAGCAGTACTTC. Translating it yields CASSYSGTAPSYEQYF.

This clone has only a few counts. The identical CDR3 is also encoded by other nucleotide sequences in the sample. In nucleotides, the CDR3 is TGTGCCAGCAGCTCAACAAATTTATACGAGCAGTACTTC. It codes for CASSSTNLYEQYF. The chain uses TRBV11-2 and TRBJ2-7, with unresolved D. Trimming stripped 4 bases from V and 4 bases from J, with 11 bases between. The CDR3 is made up of 13 amino acids. Germline values: CDR1 SGHAT, CDR2 FQNNGV.

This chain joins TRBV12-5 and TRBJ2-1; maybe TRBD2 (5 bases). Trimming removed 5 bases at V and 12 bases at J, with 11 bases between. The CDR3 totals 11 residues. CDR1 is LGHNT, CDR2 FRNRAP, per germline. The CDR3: CASGVQRRQFF. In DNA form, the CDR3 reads TGTGCTAGTGGTGTCCAGCGGAGGCAGTTCTTC.

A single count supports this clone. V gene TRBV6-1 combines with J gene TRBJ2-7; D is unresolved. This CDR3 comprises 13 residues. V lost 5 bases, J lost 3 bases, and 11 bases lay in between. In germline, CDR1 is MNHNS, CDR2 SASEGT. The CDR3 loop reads CASSSVVGYEQYF. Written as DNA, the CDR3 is TGTGCCAGCAGTTCGGTCGTTGGCTACGAGCAGTACTTC.

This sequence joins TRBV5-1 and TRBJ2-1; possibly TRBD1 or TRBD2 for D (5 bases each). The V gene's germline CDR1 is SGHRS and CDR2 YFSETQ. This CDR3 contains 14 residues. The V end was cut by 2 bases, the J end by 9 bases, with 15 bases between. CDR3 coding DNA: TGCGCCAGCAGCTTCGGGGTAGGGGATACTGAGCAGTTCTTC. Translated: CASSFGVGDTEQFF.

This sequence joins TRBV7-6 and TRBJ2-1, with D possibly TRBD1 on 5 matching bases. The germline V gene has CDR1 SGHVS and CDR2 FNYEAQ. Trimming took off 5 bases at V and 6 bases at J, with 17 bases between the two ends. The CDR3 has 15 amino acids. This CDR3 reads CASSLLWGRPNEQFF. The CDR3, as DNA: TGTGCCAGCAGCCTCCTGTGGGGCCGGCCCAATGAGCAGTTCTTC.

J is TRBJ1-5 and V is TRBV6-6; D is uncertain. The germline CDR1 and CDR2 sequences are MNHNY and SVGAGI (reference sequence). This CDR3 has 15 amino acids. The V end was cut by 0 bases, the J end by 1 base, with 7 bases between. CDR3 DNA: TGTGCCAGCAGTTACTCGATGCAGAGCAATCAGCCCCAGCATTTT. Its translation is CASSYSMQSNQPQHF.

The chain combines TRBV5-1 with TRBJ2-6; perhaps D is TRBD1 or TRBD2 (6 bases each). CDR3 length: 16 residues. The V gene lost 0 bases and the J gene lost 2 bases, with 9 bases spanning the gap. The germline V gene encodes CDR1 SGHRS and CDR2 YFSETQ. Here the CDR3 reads CASSLEGGPGANVLTF. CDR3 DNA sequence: TGCGCCAGCAGCTTGGAGGGGGGACCTGGGGCCAACGTCCTGACTTTC.

The chain's CDR3 is CASSLGLAGANTGELFF. Here the CDR3 DNA reads TGTGCCAGCAGCTTAGGCCTAGCGGGAGCCAACACCGGGGAGCTGTTTTTT. The rearrangement uses TRBV5-8 and TRBJ2-2, with TRBD2 matching over 10 bases. The V and J ends lost 2 bases and 2 bases, in that order; junction bases with no gene match: 6. This CDR3 region has 17 residues. The germline gives CDR1 SGHTS, CDR2 YDEGEE.

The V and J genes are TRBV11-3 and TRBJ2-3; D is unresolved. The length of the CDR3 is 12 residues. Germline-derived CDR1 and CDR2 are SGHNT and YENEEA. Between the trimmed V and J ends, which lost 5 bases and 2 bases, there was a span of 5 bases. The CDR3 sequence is CASSLNTDTQYF. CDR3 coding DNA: TGTGCCAGCAGCCTAAACACAGATACGCAGTATTTT.

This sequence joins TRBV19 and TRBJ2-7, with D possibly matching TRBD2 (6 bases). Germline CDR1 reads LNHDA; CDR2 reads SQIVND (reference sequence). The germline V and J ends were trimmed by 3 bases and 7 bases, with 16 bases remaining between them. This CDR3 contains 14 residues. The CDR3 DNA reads TGTGCCAGTAGTATCTATAGGAGGGAAAGGGAGCAGTACTTC. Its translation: CASSIYRREREQYF.

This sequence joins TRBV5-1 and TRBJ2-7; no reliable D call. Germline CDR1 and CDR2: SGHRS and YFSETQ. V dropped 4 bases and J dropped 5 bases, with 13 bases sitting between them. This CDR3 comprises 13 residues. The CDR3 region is CASSPGQPNEQYF. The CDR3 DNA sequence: TGCGCCAGCAGCCCTGGCCAGCCTAACGAGCAGTACTTC.

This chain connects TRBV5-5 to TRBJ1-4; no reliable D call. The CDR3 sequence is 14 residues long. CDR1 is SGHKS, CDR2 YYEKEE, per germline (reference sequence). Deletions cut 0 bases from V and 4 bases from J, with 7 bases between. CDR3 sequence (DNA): TGTGCCAGCAGCTTGGAACACCGTAATGAAAAACTGTTTTTT. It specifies CASSLEHRNEKLFF.

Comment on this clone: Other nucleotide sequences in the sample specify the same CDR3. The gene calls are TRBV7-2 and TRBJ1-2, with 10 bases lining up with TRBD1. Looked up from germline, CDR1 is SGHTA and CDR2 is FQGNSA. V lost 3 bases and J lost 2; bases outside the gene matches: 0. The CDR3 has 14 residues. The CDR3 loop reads CASSLDRGNYGYTF. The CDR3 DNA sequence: TGTGCCAGCAGCTTGGACAGGGGGAACTATGGCTACACCTTC.

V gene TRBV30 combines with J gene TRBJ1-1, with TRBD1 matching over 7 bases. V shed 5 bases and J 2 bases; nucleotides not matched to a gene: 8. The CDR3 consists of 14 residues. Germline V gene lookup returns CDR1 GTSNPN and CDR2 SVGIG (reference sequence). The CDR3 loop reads CAWGPGTVNTEAFF. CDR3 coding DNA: TGTGCCTGGGGACCCGGGACAGTAAACACTGAAGCTTTCTTT.

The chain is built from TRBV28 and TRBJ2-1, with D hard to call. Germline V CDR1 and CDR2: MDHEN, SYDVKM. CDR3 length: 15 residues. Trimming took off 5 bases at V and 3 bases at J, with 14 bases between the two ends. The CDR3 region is CASSIGPGNYNEQFF. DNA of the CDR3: TGTGCCAGCAGTATAGGGCCAGGCAACTACAATGAGCAGTTCTTC.